These 7 T cell receptor beta chains came from one sample sequenced in a study of shared clonotypes between healthy human individuals. Some clones are missing from TCRdb's copy, which holds only in-frame ones; the method was immunoSEQ multiplex PCR. Of hundreds of thousands of clones listed, around 76% were seen once; the top ten hold approximately 12%. Sequenced material: PBMCs. These receptors came from a middle-aged woman in good health. Some clones in this sample may be carry-over from other donors' samples.

This clone was seen a few times. This chain connects TRBV28 to TRBJ1-2, with 9 positions matching TRBD1. V shed 5 bases and J 1 base; nucleotides not matched to a gene: 8. The CDR3 covers 16 residues. From germline, CDR1 is MDHEN and CDR2 SYDVKM. CDR3 sequence: CASSPDRGYLNYGYTF. In DNA, the CDR3 is TGTGCCAGCAGTCCGGACAGGGGATACCTTAACTATGGCTACACCTTC.

V is TRBV18 and J is TRBJ1-1, with a possible D match to TRBD1 (5 bases). The CDR3 contains 14 residues. Trimming pared 2 bases from V and 3 bases from J, leaving 10 bases between. Germline lookup yields CDR1 KGHSH and CDR2 LQKENI. As DNA, the CDR3 is TGTGCCAGCTCACCAGAGGGGCGTCACACTGAAGCTTTCTTT. It codes for CASSPEGRHTEAFF.

The chain uses TRBV2 and TRBJ2-1, with 7 bases fitting TRBD1. The CDR3 runs to 13 residues. Germline V CDR1 and CDR2: SNHLY, FYNNEI. V gave up 6 bases and J gave up 12 bases; unmatched junction bases: 11. CDR3 in DNA: TGTGCCAGCAGCCGAGACAGGGACCATGGGCAGTTCTTC. Protein: CASSRDRDHGQFF.

V is TRBV7-9 and J is TRBJ2-1, with 12 bases matching TRBD2. J lost 4 bases, V lost 5 bases, and 3 bases had no gene match. This CDR3 comprises 15 residues. The germline V gene has CDR1 SEHNR and CDR2 FQNEAQ (reference sequence). Here the CDR3 DNA reads TGTGCCAGCAGCCCAGGACTAGCGGGATACAATGAGCAGTTCTTC. Its translation is CASSPGLAGYNEQFF. The full variable domain, with the rest looked up from reference TRBV7-9 and TRBJ2-1, is DTGVSQNPRHKITKRGQNVTFRCDPISEHNRLYWYRQTLGQGPEFLTYFQNEAQLEKSRLLSDRFSAERPKGSFSTLEIQRTEQGDSAMYLCASSPGLAGYNEQFFGPGTRLTVL.

V usage is TRBV4-2 and J usage is TRBJ2-5, with TRBD2 matching 7 bases. The end of the DNA is better explained by TRBJ2-7, so the J call may be wrong. CDR1 is LGHNA and CDR2 is YNFKEQ in the germline V gene. The CDR3 runs to 15 residues. CDR3 sequence reads: CASSQWGGSSYEQYF. The CDR3 DNA reads as TGTGCCAGCAGCCAATGGGGCGGGAGCTCCTACGAGCAGTACTTC.

The chain employs TRBV19 and TRBJ2-5, with TRBD1 matching 8 bases. Trimming at V came to 6 bases and at J to 3 bases, leaving 9 bases not matched to a gene. This CDR3 spans 15 amino acids. The V gene's germline CDR1 is LNHDA and CDR2 SQIVND (reference sequence). The CDR3 DNA reads as TGTGCCAGTAGGGCCCACCTGGACAGGGAAGAGACCCAGTACTTC. It translates to CASRAHLDREETQYF.

The table lists this clone with a count of one. The chain links TRBV2 to TRBJ1-5; no firm D call. Looked up from germline, CDR1 is SNHLY and CDR2 is FYNNEI. The CDR3 runs 14 residues. Trimming removed 7 bases from V and 3 bases from J, with 13 bases in between. The DNA of the CDR3 is TGTGCCAGCACTCAGGCGACGAACAATCAGCCCCAGCATTTT. Protein: CASTQATNNQPQHF. Complete variable domain (other parts from reference TRBV2 and TRBJ1-5): EPEVTQTPSHQVTQMGQEVILRCVPISNHLYFYWYRQILGQKVEFLVSFYNNEISEKSEIFDDQFSVERPDGSNFTLKIRSTKLEDSAMYFCASTQATNNQPQHFGDGTRLSIL.